What follows are 9 T cell receptor beta chains derived from one specimen sequenced in a study of blood T cell repertoires in COVID-19. This table comes from immunoSEQ multiplex PCR, and its TCRdb copy is limited to in-frame clones, with some not included. This table has 130,000 to 150,000 clones, approximately 88% appearing once. Sequences were obtained from peripheral blood. The source of these receptors is a woman aged 50 to 65 with acute or convalescent COVID-19.

V is TRBV7-8 and J is TRBJ1-5; 9 bases are shared with TRBD1. V lost 5 bases, J lost 3 bases, and 2 bases stayed unmatched. Germline V lookup: CDR1 SGHVS, CDR2 FQNEAQ. The CDR3 spans 14 residues. CDR3 in DNA: TGTGCCAGCAGCGGGGACAGGGACAATCAGCCCCAGCATTTT. Protein sequence: CASSGDRDNQPQHF.

This chain connects TRBV10-3 to TRBJ1-1; 10 bases line up with TRBD1. Germline V gene sequence: CDR1 ENHRY, CDR2 SYGVKD. J lost 6 bases, V lost 10 bases, and 5 bases had no gene match. This CDR3 spans 12 amino acids. The CDR3 DNA sequence: TGTGCCAGCGGGACAGGGGAATCTGAAGCTTTCTTT. Translation gives CASGTGESEAFF.

The V and J genes are TRBV28 and TRBJ1-2, with D uncertain. The CDR3 is 14 amino acids. Looked up from germline, CDR1 is MDHEN and CDR2 is SYDVKM. Trimming removed 5 bases at V and 13 bases at J, with 23 bases between. CDR3 coding DNA: TGTGCCAGCAGTCCGCAGACCATCAGAGGTGACTCCACCTTC. Its protein product is CASSPQTIRGDSTF.

This clone has a single count. The chain recombines TRBV2 with TRBJ1-1; D might be TRBD1 (6 bases). Germline lookup yields CDR1 SNHLY and CDR2 FYNNEI. The CDR3 loop spans 13 amino acids. Trimming shortened V by 8 bases and J by 5 bases, and 15 bases separated the two germline ends. The DNA of the CDR3 is TGTGCCAGCTACAGGGAGTCAGGGACTGAAGCTTTCTTT. It codes for CASYRESGTEAFF.

This sequence joins TRBV3-1 (or the pseudogene TRBV3-2) and TRBJ1-4, with a tentative D call TRBD1 (6 bases). The CDR3 runs to 17 residues. V was shortened by 0 bases and J by 5 bases, with 16 bases between the two germline ends. Germline CDR1 and CDR2: LGHDT and YNNKEL (reference sequence). CDR3 in DNA: TGTGCCAGCAGCCAAGACCTCCGACAGGCTCACAATGAAAAACTGTTTTTT. It specifies CASSQDLRQAHNEKLFF.

This sequence joins TRBV19 and TRBJ1-2; 8 nucleotides agree with TRBD1. Trimming took 8 bases from V and 4 from J; bases not matched to a gene: 6. Germline V gene sequence: CDR1 LNHDA, CDR2 SQIVND (reference sequence). The CDR3 covers 13 residues. DNA of the CDR3: TGTGCCAGTGCAGGGGGCGCCTTCTATGGCTACACCTTC. This gives the protein CASAGGAFYGYTF.

The J gene is TRBJ1-1, the V gene TRBV3-1 (or the pseudogene TRBV3-2); D is unresolved. V lost 0 bases and J lost 0, with 5 bases in between. The CDR3 is made up of 14 amino acids. Germline values: CDR1 LGHDT, CDR2 YNNKEL (reference sequence). CDR3 nucleotide sequence: TGTGCCAGCAGCCAAGACACACTGAACACTGAAGCTTTCTTT. Translated, it gives CASSQDTLNTEAFF.

The chain recombines TRBV4-1 with TRBJ2-1, with 7 bases identical to TRBD2. Per germline, CDR1 MGHRA and CDR2 YSYEKL. J gave up 2 bases and V 6 bases, and 7 bases lay outside the gene matches. The length of the CDR3 is 15 residues. The chain's CDR3 is CASRGGEGAYNEQFF. The CDR3 DNA reads TGCGCCAGCAGGGGGGGGGAAGGGGCCTACAATGAGCAGTTCTTC.

The V gene is TRBV7-8, the J gene TRBJ2-1; no reliable D call. V was shortened by 1 base and J by 4 bases, with 11 bases between the two germline ends. CDR3 length equals 15 residues. CDR1 SGHVS and CDR2 FQNEAQ come from the germline V gene. The CDR3: CASSLVAVTYNEQFF. The CDR3 DNA follows: TGTGCCAGCAGCTTAGTGGCAGTGACTTACAATGAGCAGTTCTTC. Using reference TRBV7-8 and TRBJ2-1 for the parts outside the CDR3, the full variable domain is GAGVSQSPRYKVAKRGQDVALRCDPISGHVSLFWYQQALGQGPEFLTYFQNEAQLDKSGLPSDRFFAERPEGSVSTLKIQRTQQEDSAVYLCASSLVAVTYNEQFFGPGTRLTVL.